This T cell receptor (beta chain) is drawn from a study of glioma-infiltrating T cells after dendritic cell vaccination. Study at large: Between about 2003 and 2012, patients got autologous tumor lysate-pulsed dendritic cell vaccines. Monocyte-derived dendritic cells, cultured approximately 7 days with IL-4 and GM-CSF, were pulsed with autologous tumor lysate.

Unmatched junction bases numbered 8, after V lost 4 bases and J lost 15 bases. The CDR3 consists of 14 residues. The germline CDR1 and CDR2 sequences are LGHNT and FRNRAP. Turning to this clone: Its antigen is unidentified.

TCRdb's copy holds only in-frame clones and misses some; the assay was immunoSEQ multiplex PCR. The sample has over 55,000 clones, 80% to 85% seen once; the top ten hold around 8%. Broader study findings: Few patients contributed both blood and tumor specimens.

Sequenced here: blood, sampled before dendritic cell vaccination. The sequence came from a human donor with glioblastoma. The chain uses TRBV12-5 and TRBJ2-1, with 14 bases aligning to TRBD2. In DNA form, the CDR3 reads TGTGCTAGTGGTTCAAGGACTAGCGGGGGGAGTTTGTTCTTC. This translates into CASGSRTSGGSLFF.